The 11 T cell receptor beta chains given below trace back to one sample, sequenced in a study of T cell responses to AZD1222 COVID-19 vaccine. The repertoire was sequenced with immunoSEQ multiplex PCR; TCRdb's copy has only in-frame clones and lacks some. The sample shows around 130,000 clones, roughly 90% of them seen only once. The sequenced sample was peripheral blood, obtained on day 0 of AZD1222 vaccination. These receptors all come from an adult in good health.

This chain connects TRBV5-5 to TRBJ1-1; the D is unclear. Germline V lookup: CDR1 SGHKS, CDR2 YYEKEE (reference sequence). The CDR3 has 14 residues. The V end was cut by 0 bases, the J end by 2 bases, with 8 bases between. The CDR3 protein is CASSLGTSNTEAFF. The DNA of the CDR3 is TGTGCCAGCAGCTTGGGTACATCCAACACTGAAGCTTTCTTT.

V gene TRBV29-1 combines with J gene TRBJ1-1, with D unresolved. Germline V gene lookup returns CDR1 SQVTM and CDR2 ANQGSEA. CDR3 length equals 12 residues. V lost 3 bases to trimming and J lost 3 bases, with 8 bases between them. The CDR3 DNA follows: TGCAGCGTTGATCTCGATTACACTGAAGCTTTCTTT. Protein: CSVDLDYTEAFF.

This clone was recorded only once. The chain is built from TRBV19 and TRBJ2-1, with a possible D match to TRBD1 (6 bases). Germline V gives CDR1 LNHDA, CDR2 SQIVND (reference sequence). This CDR3 region has 12 residues. V lost 5 bases, J lost 13 bases, and 15 bases lay in between. This CDR3 is CASSPQGLGQFF. CDR3 nucleotide sequence: TGTGCCAGTAGTCCTCAGGGGTTGGGCCAGTTCTTC.

The chain uses TRBV30 and TRBJ1-4, with 8 bases lining up with TRBD1. Germline CDR1 and CDR2: GTSNPN and SVGIG (reference sequence). The CDR3 covers 16 residues. V lost 0 bases to trimming and J lost 1 base; unmatched junction nucleotides: 4. The CDR3 region is CAWSVPGGRTNEKLFF. Here the CDR3 DNA reads TGTGCCTGGAGTGTACCAGGGGGCAGAACTAATGAAAAACTGTTTTTT.

This chain links TRBV5-1 with TRBJ1-1, with a tentative D call TRBD1 (6 bases). The V gene's germline CDR1 is SGHRS and CDR2 YFSETQ. The CDR3 runs 15 residues. Trimming removed 3 bases at V and 4 bases at J, with 16 bases between. The CDR3 nucleotides are TGCGCCAGCAGCTGGGGGCTGAGGGAGGGCACTGAAGCTTTCTTT. This translates into CASSWGLREGTEAFF.

The CDR3 is CASSVLSTSFQETQYF. CDR3 coding DNA: TGTGCCAGCAGCGTACTATCGACTAGCTTTCAAGAGACCCAGTACTTC. The rearrangement joins TRBV9 to TRBJ2-5; 7 bases agree with TRBD2. J was trimmed by 2 bases and V by 1 base; bases with no gene match: 8. Germline V gene lookup returns CDR1 SGDLS and CDR2 YYNGEE. The CDR3 consists of 16 residues.

This sequence joins TRBV5-1 and TRBJ1-1; D unclear. The CDR3 runs to 14 residues. V lost 4 bases, J lost 2 bases, and 12 bases lay in between. Germline-derived CDR1 and CDR2 are SGHRS and YFSETQ. CDR3 region: CASSGSRGNTEAFF. DNA of the CDR3: TGCGCCAGCAGCGGGAGCCGGGGAAACACTGAAGCTTTCTTT.

J is TRBJ1-5 and V is TRBV28; D call uncertain. V lost 7 bases and J 0 bases, leaving 7 bases between the germline ends. Germline-derived CDR1 and CDR2 are MDHEN and SYDVKM. The length of the CDR3 is 13 residues. The CDR3 loop reads CASMGYSNQPQHF. CDR3 nucleotide sequence: TGTGCCAGCATGGGGTATAGCAATCAGCCCCAGCATTTT.

The V and J genes are TRBV7-8 and TRBJ1-1; D not certain. The ends were cut back, 5 bases at V and 2 bases at J, with 15 bases in the middle. From germline, CDR1 is SGHVS and CDR2 FQNEAQ. The CDR3 totals 15 residues. This CDR3 is CASSPDIGGNTEAFF. In DNA form, the CDR3 reads TGTGCCAGCAGCCCAGACATTGGTGGAAACACTGAAGCTTTCTTT.

V usage is TRBV6-6 and J usage is TRBJ2-7; D unresolved. Germline CDR1 and CDR2: MNHNY and SVGAGI (reference sequence). The CDR3 loop spans 13 amino acids. V gave up 5 bases and J gave up 5 bases, with 13 bases separating them. The CDR3 loop is CASSRNPSDEQYF. The CDR3 DNA reads TGTGCCAGCAGTCGGAACCCTAGTGACGAGCAGTACTTC.

The count of this clone is one. This chain connects TRBV6-5 to TRBJ1-5; D uncertain. Germline V lookup: CDR1 MNHEY, CDR2 SVGAGI. The CDR3 is 14 residues long. V was trimmed by 8 bases and J by 0 bases, leaving 11 bases between them. The CDR3 here is CASAKEASNQPQHF. The CDR3 bases are TGTGCCAGCGCGAAGGAGGCTAGCAATCAGCCCCAGCATTTT.